Listed here are 32 T cell receptor beta chains from one sample, sequenced in a study of T cell changes during pregnancy in multiple sclerosis. Sequencing was performed with immunoSEQ multiplex PCR; in TCRdb, only in-frame clones are kept and a portion is missing. This sample yields approximately 41,000 clones, of which around 87% are seen a single time; roughly 0.55% belongs to the top ten. Here the sequenced sample was CD4+ T cells from peripheral blood mononuclear cells, taken in the second trimester of pregnancy. Receptor source: a female donor with multiple sclerosis, enrolled in a pregnancy study.

The rearrangement uses TRBV11-2 and TRBJ2-3; 14 positions match TRBD2. V lost 3 bases and J lost 3; bases outside the gene matches: 8. The germline V gene encodes CDR1 SGHAT and CDR2 FQNNGV. The CDR3 sequence is 18 residues long. The CDR3 is CASSFSRLAGGKTDTQYF. CDR3 nucleotides: TGTGCCAGCAGCTTTTCGCGACTAGCGGGAGGGAAGACAGATACGCAGTATTTT.

This rearrangement joins TRBV27 to TRBJ2-7, with 7 bases matching TRBD1. CDR3 length equals 16 residues. J was trimmed by 2 bases and V by 6 bases; bases with no gene match: 13. Per germline, CDR1 MNHEY and CDR2 SMNVEV (reference sequence). The CDR3 DNA follows: TGTGCCAGCAGGCTGACCCAAGGGGGCCCCACCTACGAGCAGTACTTC. It is translated as CASRLTQGGPTYEQYF.

The chain links TRBV7-9 to TRBJ2-3; 8 positions agree with TRBD2. The CDR3 is 12 amino acids. CDR1 and CDR2 from the germline V gene are SEHNR and FQNEAQ (reference sequence). V was clipped by 5 bases and J by 5 bases; unmatched bases: 0. The CDR3 loop is CASSRGGDTQYF. CDR3 nucleotide sequence: TGTGCCAGCAGCCGGGGGGGAGATACGCAGTATTTT.

This chain joins TRBV7-2 and TRBJ1-1; 7 positions agree with TRBD1. The CDR3 contains 14 residues. In germline, CDR1 is SGHTA, CDR2 FQGNSA. Trimming removed 3 bases from V and 3 bases from J; junction bases left unmatched: 4. CDR3 loop: CASSFGRGDTEAFF. DNA for the CDR3: TGTGCCAGCAGCTTCGGCAGGGGGGACACTGAAGCTTTCTTT.

The chain uses TRBV5-4 and TRBJ2-6; 9 nucleotides line up with TRBD1. V lost 3 bases and J lost 1; bases outside the gene matches: 5. This CDR3 is 17 amino acids long. Germline V gene data show CDR1 as SGHNT and CDR2 as YYREEE (reference sequence). The CDR3 reads CASSSDRGRSGANVLTF. The DNA of the CDR3 is TGTGCCAGCAGCTCGGACAGGGGAAGGTCTGGGGCCAACGTCCTGACTTTC.

V usage is TRBV5-1 and J usage is TRBJ1-4, with TRBD1 matching 7 bases. The CDR3 spans 16 residues. Germline values: CDR1 SGHRS, CDR2 YFSETQ. J lost 8 bases, V lost 2 bases, and 12 bases had no gene match. The CDR3 sequence: CASSFAQGGIGEKLFF. Here the CDR3 DNA reads TGCGCCAGCAGCTTCGCTCAAGGGGGCATAGGGGAAAAACTGTTTTTT.

The chain combines TRBV5-1 with TRBJ2-2; possibly TRBD2 for D (6 bases). The germline V gene encodes CDR1 SGHRS and CDR2 YFSETQ. Trimming removed 1 base from V and 4 bases from J, with 14 bases in between. The CDR3 contains 16 residues. Written as DNA, the CDR3 is TGCGCCAGCAGCTTGCGTGGGGTAGCGGCCACCGGGGAGCTGTTTTTT. Protein product: CASSLRGVAATGELFF.

The rearrangement uses TRBV27 and TRBJ1-1, with D perhaps TRBD1 (6 bases). V was trimmed by 6 bases and J by 0 bases, leaving 11 bases between them. Germline loops: CDR1 MNHEY, CDR2 SMNVEV (reference sequence). The CDR3 is made up of 14 amino acids. This chain's CDR3 is CASSLQGLNTEAFF. CDR3 coding DNA: TGTGCCAGCAGCTTACAGGGTCTGAACACTGAAGCTTTCTTT.

This chain joins TRBV19 and TRBJ2-5; 7 nucleotides align to TRBD1. The CDR3 runs 16 residues. Looked up from germline, CDR1 is LNHDA and CDR2 is SQIVND (reference sequence). V dropped 0 bases and J dropped 6; count of bases not matched to a gene: 10. CDR3 DNA: TGTGCCAGTAGTATAGATTCGGCAGGGGGTAGTAAGACCCAGTACTTC. The encoded protein is CASSIDSAGGSKTQYF.

The rearrangement uses TRBV12-5 and TRBJ2-2, with D possibly matching TRBD2 (6 bases). Trimming shortened V by 1 base and J by 6 bases, and 27 bases separated the two germline ends. Germline lookup yields CDR1 LGHNT and CDR2 FRNRAP. The CDR3 is 20 amino acids. The CDR3 sequence: CASGLAPLPFAGSAAGELFF. Here the CDR3 DNA reads TGTGCTAGTGGTTTGGCCCCCCTACCCTTCGCGGGATCAGCGGCCGGGGAGCTGTTTTTT.

The CDR3 loop is CASSQELFHEQYF. The CDR3 DNA reads TGCGCCAGCAGCCAAGAACTATTCCACGAGCAGTACTTC. The chain uses TRBV4-3 and TRBJ2-7; D remains unclear. The germline V gene encodes CDR1 LGHNA and CDR2 YSLEER. The ends were cut back, 0 bases at V and 5 bases at J, with 8 bases in the middle. The CDR3 runs to 13 residues.

The chain joins TRBV7-2 to TRBJ1-5; D is unclear. This CDR3 has 15 amino acids. The V end was cut by 0 bases, the J end by 3 bases, with 9 bases between. The germline V gene encodes CDR1 SGHTA and CDR2 FQGNSA. CDR3 residues: CASSLASQINQPQHF. CDR3 in DNA: TGTGCCAGCAGCTTAGCGTCACAGATCAATCAGCCCCAGCATTTT.

The chain recombines TRBV10-3 with TRBJ2-7; perhaps TRBD1 as D (6 bases). The germline CDR1 and CDR2 sequences are ENHRY and SYGVKD. The CDR3 is 11 residues long. V shed 10 bases and J shed 5 bases, with 12 bases lying between them. The DNA for the CDR3 is TGTGCCAGCTCCACAGGGAACGAGCAGTACTTC. Residues: CASSTGNEQYF.

V is TRBV18 and J is TRBJ2-1; TRBD1 aligns across 8 bases. The CDR3 sequence is 17 residues long. Germline V gene data show CDR1 as KGHSH and CDR2 as LQKENI. V gave up 3 bases and J gave up 0 bases; unmatched junction bases: 7. CDR3 residues: CASSPKVGQDSYNEQFF. The CDR3 DNA reads as TGTGCCAGCTCACCGAAGGTGGGACAGGACTCCTACAATGAGCAGTTCTTC.

This clone was detected a few times. The chain couples TRBV30 to TRBJ2-7; 8 bases match TRBD1. This CDR3 is 13 amino acids long. V lost 0 bases and J lost 11; bases outside the gene matches: 9. Germline values: CDR1 GTSNPN, CDR2 SVGIG (reference sequence). CDR3 loop: CAWSVMWTGNEYF. Here the CDR3 DNA reads TGTGCCTGGAGTGTAATGTGGACAGGGAATGAGTACTTC.

The chain has TRBV28 and TRBJ2-7; TRBD2 matches 11 bases. The CDR3 is 14 residues long. V was clipped by 3 bases and J by 2 bases; unmatched bases: 0. The V gene's germline CDR1 is MDHEN and CDR2 SYDVKM. CDR3 residues: CASSFSGGAYEQYF. The CDR3 coding sequence is TGTGCCAGCAGTTTTAGCGGGGGGGCCTACGAGCAGTACTTC.

The chain employs TRBV5-6 and TRBJ1-5, with TRBD1 identical over 8 bases. The CDR3 is made up of 16 amino acids. J lost 1 base, V lost 3 bases, and 6 bases had no gene match. Germline V lookup: CDR1 SGHDT, CDR2 YYEEEE. The DNA of the CDR3 is TGTGCCAGCAGCTCACTACAGGGGGAGAGCAATCAGCCCCAGCATTTT. Translation gives CASSSLQGESNQPQHF.

The chain has TRBV7-2 and TRBJ2-3, with 8 bases aligning to TRBD2. CDR3 length: 15 residues. Trimming at V came to 2 bases and at J to 8 bases, leaving 9 bases not matched to a gene. In germline, CDR1 is SGHTA, CDR2 FQGNSA. This chain's CDR3 is CASSLHGRESGTQYF. CDR3 bases: TGTGCCAGCAGCTTACACGGGAGGGAGTCGGGTACGCAGTATTTT.

The chain uses TRBV25-1 and TRBJ2-7; maybe TRBD1 (5 bases). V was clipped by 1 base and J by 5 bases, with 9 bases between them. Germline lookup yields CDR1 MGHDK and CDR2 SYGVNS. This CDR3 is built from 13 residues. The CDR3 loop reads CASSEFIGDEQYF. The CDR3 DNA reads as TGTGCCAGCAGTGAATTTATAGGGGACGAGCAGTACTTC.

This chain links TRBV4-3 with TRBJ1-2, with TRBD1 matching over 7 bases. After removal of 1 base from V and 6 bases from J, the junction contained 8 bases not matched to a gene. The germline V gene encodes CDR1 LGHNA and CDR2 YSLEER. CDR3 size: 15 residues. CDR3 sequence: CASSQVGARGNGYTF. In DNA form, the CDR3 reads TGCGCCAGCAGCCAAGTCGGGGCCAGGGGGAATGGCTACACCTTC.

This clone was seen only a few times. This chain's CDR3 is CASSLDWQTSGYTF. The DNA of the CDR3 is TGTGCCAGCAGCTTAGACTGGCAAACTAGCGGCTACACCTTC. V usage is TRBV7-2 and J usage is TRBJ1-2; D is unclear. V shed 1 base and J shed 8 bases, with 14 bases lying between them. This CDR3 spans 14 amino acids. Germline CDR1 reads SGHTA; CDR2 reads FQGNSA.

The V call is TRBV28, the J call TRBJ1-5, with D tentatively TRBD1 (6 bases). Trimming removed 2 bases from V and 1 base from J, with 18 bases in between. This CDR3 has 18 residues. The germline gives CDR1 MDHEN, CDR2 SYDVKM. CDR3 sequence reads: CASSLGRGSGSSNQPQHF. In DNA form, the CDR3 reads TGTGCCAGCAGTTTAGGGAGGGGGTCCGGCTCGAGCAATCAGCCCCAGCATTTT.

The genes are TRBV6-6 and TRBJ2-3; maybe TRBD1 (6 bases). This CDR3 is 12 amino acids long. V was clipped by 6 bases and J by 8 bases, with 12 bases between them. Germline V gene data show CDR1 as MNHNY and CDR2 as SVGAGI (reference sequence). The CDR3 sequence: CASSLGGATQYF. The CDR3 bases are TGTGCCAGCAGCCTAGGGGGAGCTACGCAGTATTTT.

The chain combines TRBV15 with TRBJ2-1, with TRBD2 matching 13 bases. V shed 1 base, J shed 4 bases, and the junction held 4 bases outside the gene matches. Germline V lookup: CDR1 LNHNV, CDR2 YYDKDF (reference sequence). The CDR3 is 17 amino acids. CDR3 in amino acids: CATSRGTSGSKYNEQFF. In DNA, the CDR3 is TGTGCCACCAGCAGAGGGACTAGCGGGAGTAAATACAATGAGCAGTTCTTC.

The chain employs TRBV7-9 and TRBJ2-6; 9 bases align to TRBD1. Germline-derived CDR1 and CDR2 are SEHNR and FQNEAQ (reference sequence). The CDR3 contains 19 residues. V lost 2 bases to trimming and J lost 0 bases; unmatched junction nucleotides: 8. CDR3 DNA: TGTGCCAGCAGCTTATACTCCGGGACAGGGAGCTCTGGGGCCAACGTCCTGACTTTC. Translating gives CASSLYSGTGSSGANVLTF.

The gene calls are TRBV28 and TRBJ2-1; TRBD2 is a possible D gene (5 bases). The V gene's germline CDR1 is MDHEN and CDR2 SYDVKM. Trimming cost V 6 bases and J 0 bases, with 15 bases left between them. This CDR3 spans 16 amino acids. CDR3 sequence reads: CASRASGLGSYNEQFF. CDR3 DNA: TGTGCCAGCAGGGCGAGCGGTTTAGGCTCCTACAATGAGCAGTTCTTC.

The chain carries TRBV7-2 and TRBJ2-4, with D possibly TRBD2 on 5 matching bases. Trimming removed 3 bases at V and 8 bases at J, with 11 bases between. This CDR3 spans 13 amino acids. The germline V gene has CDR1 SGHTA and CDR2 FQGNSA. In DNA, the CDR3 is TGTGCCAGCAGCTTTATCGCGCGGGACATTCAGTACTTC. It yields the protein CASSFIARDIQYF.

V gene TRBV6-5 combines with J gene TRBJ1-1; D is perhaps TRBD1 (5 bases). Per germline, CDR1 MNHEY and CDR2 SVGAGI. This CDR3 contains 15 residues. Trimming left V 6 bases short and J 2 bases short, with 16 bases between. This CDR3 reads CASSLGGRLNTEAFF. In DNA, the CDR3 is TGTGCCAGCAGCCTCGGGGGGAGGCTTAACACTGAAGCTTTCTTT.

The CDR3 bases are TGCGCCAGCAGACCGGGTAGCGGGAACTCCGAGCAGTACTTC. This codes for CASRPGSGNSEQYF. This sequence joins TRBV5-1 and TRBJ2-7, with 8 bases aligning to TRBD2. The J segment lost 6 bases and the V segment lost 5 bases, leaving 10 bases of the junction unmatched. CDR3 length: 14 amino acids. CDR1 is SGHRS and CDR2 is YFSETQ in the germline V gene.

The chain has TRBV10-3 and TRBJ2-5; D possibly corresponds to TRBD1 (6 bases). Germline V gene sequence: CDR1 ENHRY, CDR2 SYGVKD. The CDR3 loop spans 16 amino acids. V lost 3 bases and J lost 5, with 19 bases in between. The CDR3 spells CAISEGVGTIGETQYF. The DNA for the CDR3 is TGTGCCATCAGTGAAGGAGTCGGGACAATAGGGGAGACCCAGTACTTC.

This chain joins TRBV7-9 and TRBJ2-2, with 9 bases that match TRBD1. V lost 5 bases to trimming and J lost 3 bases; unmatched junction nucleotides: 1. Looked up from germline, CDR1 is SEHNR and CDR2 is FQNEAQ (reference sequence). CDR3 length: 14 amino acids. The CDR3 DNA follows: TGTGCCAGCAGCCGGGACAGGGACACCGGGGAGCTGTTTTTT. This encodes CASSRDRDTGELFF.

The chain recombines TRBV12-5 with TRBJ1-1; 11 nucleotides align to TRBD1. The trim removed 5 bases at V and 4 bases at J, leaving 9 bases unmatched. The CDR3 consists of 16 residues. Germline CDR1 is LGHNT and CDR2 is FRNRAP. The CDR3 region is CASGRVTGTGGTEAFF. DNA of the CDR3: TGTGCTAGTGGTCGGGTAACCGGGACAGGGGGCACTGAAGCTTTCTTT.